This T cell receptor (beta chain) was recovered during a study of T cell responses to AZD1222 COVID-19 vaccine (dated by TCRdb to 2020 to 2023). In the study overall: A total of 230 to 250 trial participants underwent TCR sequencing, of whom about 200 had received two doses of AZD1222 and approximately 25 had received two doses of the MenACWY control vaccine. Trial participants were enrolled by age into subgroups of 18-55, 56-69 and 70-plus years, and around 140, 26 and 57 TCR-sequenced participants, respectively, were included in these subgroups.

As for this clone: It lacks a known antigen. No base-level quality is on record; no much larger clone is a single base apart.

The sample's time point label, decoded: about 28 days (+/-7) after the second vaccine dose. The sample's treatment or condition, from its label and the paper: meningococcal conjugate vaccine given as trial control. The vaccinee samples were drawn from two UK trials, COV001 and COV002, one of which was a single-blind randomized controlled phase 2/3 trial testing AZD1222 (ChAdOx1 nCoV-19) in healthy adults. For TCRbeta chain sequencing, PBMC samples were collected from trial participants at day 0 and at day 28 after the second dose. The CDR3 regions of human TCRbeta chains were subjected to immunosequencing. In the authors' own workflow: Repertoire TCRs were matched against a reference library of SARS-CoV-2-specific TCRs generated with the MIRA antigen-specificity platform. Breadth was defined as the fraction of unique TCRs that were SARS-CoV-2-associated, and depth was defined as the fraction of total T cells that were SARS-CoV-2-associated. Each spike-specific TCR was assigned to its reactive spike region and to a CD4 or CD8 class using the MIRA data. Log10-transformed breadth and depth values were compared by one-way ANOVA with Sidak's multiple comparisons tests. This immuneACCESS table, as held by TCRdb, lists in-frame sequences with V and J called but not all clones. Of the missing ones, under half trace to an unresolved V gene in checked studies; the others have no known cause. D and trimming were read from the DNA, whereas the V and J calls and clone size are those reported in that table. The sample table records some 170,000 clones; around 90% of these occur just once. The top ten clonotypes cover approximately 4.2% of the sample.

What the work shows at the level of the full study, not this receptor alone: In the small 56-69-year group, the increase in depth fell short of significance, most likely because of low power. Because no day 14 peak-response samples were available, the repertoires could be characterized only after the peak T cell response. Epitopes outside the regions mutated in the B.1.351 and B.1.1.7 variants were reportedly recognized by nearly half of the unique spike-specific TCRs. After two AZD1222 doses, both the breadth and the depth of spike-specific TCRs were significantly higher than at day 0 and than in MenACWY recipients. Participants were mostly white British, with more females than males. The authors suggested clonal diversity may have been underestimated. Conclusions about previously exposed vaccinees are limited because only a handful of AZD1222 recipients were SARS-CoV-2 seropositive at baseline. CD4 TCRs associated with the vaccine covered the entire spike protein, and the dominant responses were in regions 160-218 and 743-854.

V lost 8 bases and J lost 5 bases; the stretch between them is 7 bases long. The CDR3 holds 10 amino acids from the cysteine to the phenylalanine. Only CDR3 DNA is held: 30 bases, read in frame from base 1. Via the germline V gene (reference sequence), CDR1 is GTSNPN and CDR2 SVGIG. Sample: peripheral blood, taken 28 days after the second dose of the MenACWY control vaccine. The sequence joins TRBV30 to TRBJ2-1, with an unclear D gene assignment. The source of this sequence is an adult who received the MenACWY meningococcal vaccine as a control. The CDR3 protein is CATTNNEQFF. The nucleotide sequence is TGTGCCACAACAAACAATGAGCAGTTCTTC.